These T cell receptor beta chains were read from a single sample in a study of blood T cell repertoires in COVID-19. TCRdb's table, derived via immunoSEQ multiplex PCR, lists solely in-frame clones and lacks some. Altogether about 330,000 clones are present, 88% being singletons, with the ten largest covering about 5%. Sequences were obtained from PBMCs or T cells enriched from blood (not recorded which). These receptors all stem from a man younger than 40 who had recovered from COVID-19. Both conserved end residues are part of each CDR3. D genes are given only for firm matches. For some rows the clone size is stated as once, few or many, or as a class when expanded; others skip it.

j_gene	d_gene	v_gene	abundance	CDR3nt	CDR3aa
TRBJ2-7	TRBD1	TRBV18	NA	TGTGCCAGCTCAAAAGACAGGGGACGCCTAAGCTCCTACGAGCAGTACTTC	CASSKDRGRLSSYEQYF
TRBJ1-1	NA	TRBV28	NA	TGTGCCAGCAGTTTCCCAGGGTACACTGAAGCTTTCTTT	CASSFPGYTEAFF
TRBJ1-1	TRBD1	TRBV7-6	NA	TGTGCCAGCAGCTCAATCACCGGGACAGGGGGCGGTGACACTGAAGCTTTCTTT	CASSSITGTGGGDTEAFF
TRBJ1-1	TRBD1	TRBV12-3/TRBV12-4	NA	TGTGCCAGCAGCCTCCAGGGGGGTGCTGAAGCTTTCTTT	CASSLQGGAEAFF
TRBJ1-2	NA	TRBV27	NA	TGTGCCAGCAGTTTGGGTCCAGGGCCCGCTATTTATGGCTACACCTTC	CASSLGPGPAIYGYTF
TRBJ2-3	TRBD1	TRBV2	NA	TGTGCCAGCAAAAGGACAGGGGATGATACGCAGTATTTT	CASKRTGDDTQYF
TRBJ2-7	NA	TRBV9	NA	TGTGCCAGCAGCGTAGGCGGCAGGGATTTAGAGCAGTACTTC	CASSVGGRDLEQYF
TRBJ2-3	TRBD1	TRBV4-1	once	TGCGCCAGCAGCCAATACGGGACAGGGGGCGCAGATACGCAGTATTTT	CASSQYGTGGADTQYF
TRBJ2-3	TRBD2	TRBV5-1	NA	TGCGCCAGCAGCTTAGGCGGGGGGGGCACAGATACGCAGTATTTT	CASSLGGGGTDTQYF
TRBJ2-2	NA	TRBV6-6	once	TGTGCCAGCAGGACTCATAACACCGGGGAGCTGTTTTTT	CASRTHNTGELFF
TRBJ2-5	NA	TRBV28	NA	TGTGCCAGCAGTTTATTCAGGGCCGGGGAGACCCAGTACTTC	CASSLFRAGETQYF
TRBJ1-3	TRBD1	TRBV14	NA	TGTGCCAGCAGTCGACCTGGGACAGCCTTCTCTGGAAACACCATATATTTT	CASSRPGTAFSGNTIYF
TRBJ2-5	NA	TRBV4-2	once	TGTGCCAGCAGCACTCAGAACAGGGAAGAGACCCAGTACTTC	CASSTQNREETQYF
TRBJ2-7	NA	TRBV2	NA	TGTGCCAGCAGTGAGGGCAGTAATTTACCCTACGAGCAGTACTTC	CASSEGSNLPYEQYF
TRBJ2-3	TRBD2	TRBV7-3	NA	TGTGCCAGCAGCTTTGCGGGGGGCGTGGATACGCAGTATTTT	CASSFAGGVDTQYF
TRBJ2-5	TRBD2	TRBV6-6	NA	TGTGCCAGCAGTCGGCGACTTCTACTAGCGGGGGTACGAGTACTCCAAGAGACCCAGTACTTC	CASSRRLLLAGVRVLQETQYF
TRBJ1-1	NA	TRBV5-1	NA	TGCGCCAGCAGCTTGGAATCCCGTACTGAAGCTTTCTTT	CASSLESRTEAFF
TRBJ2-7	TRBD1	TRBV9	NA	TGTGCCAGCAGCGTAGGGGACAGTGCCTACGAGCAGTACTTC	CASSVGDSAYEQYF
TRBJ1-5	NA	TRBV4-1	NA	TGCGCCAGCAGCCAAGATCCCCAGGGCTACAATCAGCCCCAGCATTTT	CASSQDPQGYNQPQHF
TRBJ1-1	TRBD1	TRBV5-1	NA	TGCGCCAGCTCTACGACAGGGCCTGAAGCTTTCTTT	CASSTTGPEAFF
TRBJ1-1	NA	TRBV27	NA	TGTGCCAGCCAACGGGGGTCTCGGGGCACTGAAGCTTTCTTT	CASQRGSRGTEAFF
TRBJ1-2	TRBD1	TRBV7-9	NA	TGTGCCAGCAGCCCCGGGACAGTCCTCCGGAGTGGCTACACCTTC	CASSPGTVLRSGYTF
TRBJ2-1	TRBD2	TRBV19	once	TGTGCCAGTAGTATACTAGCGGGGGGTACCTCGCACAATGAGCAGTTCTTC	CASSILAGGTSHNEQFF
TRBJ1-4	TRBD1	TRBV2	NA	TGTGCCAGCAGTGACAGGGGGAATGAAAAACTGTTTTTT	CASSDRGNEKLFF
TRBJ2-3	NA	TRBV2	NA	TGTGCCAGCAGTGATGTCCTTAGCACAGATACGCAGTATTTT	CASSDVLSTDTQYF
TRBJ1-3	NA	TRBV9	NA	TGTGCCAGCAGCGTAGATATCGGGACACTAGAGTTAAGCTCTGGAAACACCATATATTTT	CASSVDIGTLELSSGNTIYF
TRBJ1-2	NA	TRBV19	NA	TGTGCCAGTATCGGGGAGGGCCGATATGGCTACACCTTC	CASIGEGRYGYTF
TRBJ1-5	TRBD1	TRBV7-9	NA	TGTGCCAGCAGCGCGCGACAGGGGGCACAGCCCCAGCATTTT	CASSARQGAQPQHF
TRBJ2-7	TRBD1	TRBV5-1	NA	TGCGCCAGCAGGCCGTGGGGACAGGGTATGTTTGCCTCCTACGAGCAGTACTTC	CASRPWGQGMFASYEQYF
TRBJ1-2	TRBD1	TRBV19	NA	TGTGCCAGTAGACCTGGACAGGGGTATGGCTACACCTTC	CASRPGQGYGYTF
TRBJ2-7	NA	TRBV5-6	NA	TGTGCCAGCAGCTTCTCAGGTTTCCTATACGAGCAGTACTTC	CASSFSGFLYEQYF
TRBJ2-2	NA	TRBV30	NA	TGTGCCTGGAACGGGGGAACCGGGGAGCTGTTTTTT	CAWNGGTGELFF
TRBJ1-5	NA	TRBV18	NA	TGTGCCAGCTCACCCACACTAAACGGAGATCAGCCCCAGCATTTT	CASSPTLNGDQPQHF
TRBJ2-2	NA	TRBV9	NA	TGTGCCAGCAGCGTAGGTGGGCGCCGGGGCACCGGGGAGCTGTTTTTT	CASSVGGRRGTGELFF
TRBJ2-3	NA	TRBV7-9	NA	TGTGCCAGCAGCCCGTCCACAGATACGCAGTATTTT	CASSPSTDTQYF
TRBJ2-1	NA	TRBV10-1	NA	TGCGCCAGCAGTGACCAGGGGAGCTCCTACAATGAGCAGTTCTTC	CASSDQGSSYNEQFF
TRBJ2-1	NA	TRBV5-6	NA	TGTGCCAGCAGCTCCGACAGCAATCCGTACAATGAGCAGTTCTTC	CASSSDSNPYNEQFF
TRBJ2-7	NA	TRBV27	NA	TGTGCCAGCAACAAACCAGGCTACGAGCAGTACTTC	CASNKPGYEQYF
TRBJ1-1	NA	TRBV29-1	NA	TGCAGCGTCCTCCCCACCTACGGGGCTGAAGCTTTCTTT	CSVLPTYGAEAFF
TRBJ1-1	TRBD1	TRBV13	NA	TGTGCCAGCAGCCCCCGGGACAGGGGGCGCCACACTGAAGCTTTCTTT	CASSPRDRGRHTEAFF